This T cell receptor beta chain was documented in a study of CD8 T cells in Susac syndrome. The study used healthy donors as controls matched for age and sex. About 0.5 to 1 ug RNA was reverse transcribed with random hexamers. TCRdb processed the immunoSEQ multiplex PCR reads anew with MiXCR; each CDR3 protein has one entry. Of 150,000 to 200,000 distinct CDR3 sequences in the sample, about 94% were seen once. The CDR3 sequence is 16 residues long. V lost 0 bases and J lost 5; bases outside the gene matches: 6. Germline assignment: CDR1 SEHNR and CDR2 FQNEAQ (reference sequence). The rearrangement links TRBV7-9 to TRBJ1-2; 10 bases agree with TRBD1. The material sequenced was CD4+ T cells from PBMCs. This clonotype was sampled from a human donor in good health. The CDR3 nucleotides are TGTGCCAGCAGCTTAGCCCCGGACAGGGGGAAGTATGGCTACACCTTC. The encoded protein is CASSLAPDRGKYGYTF.